This T cell receptor (beta chain) was captured in a study of cytomegalovirus exposure and HLA in healthy donors. Comments on this clone: Its specificity is unknown.

PCR used 60 Vbeta primers and 13 Jbeta primers. TCRdb keeps only in-frame clones here, not all; method: immunoSEQ multiplex PCR. The table lists 150,000 to 200,000 clones, under 80% of them singletons. The study's findings and limits: In a later analysis, DRB1 alleles had the most associated TCRs; HLA-C alleles the fewest.

Sequenced sample: PBMCs. The origin of this receptor is a female donor in good health and CMV-seronegative.

Written as DNA, the CDR3 is TGCGCCAGCAGCCAAAGGGAGGTGCTCTTTAATTCACCCCTCCACTTT. This gives the protein CASSQREVLFNSPLHF. J is TRBJ1-6 and V is TRBV4-3, with no clear D. The CDR3 sequence is 16 residues long. Germline CDR1 reads LGHNA; CDR2 reads YSLEER. The V end lost 2 bases, the J end lost 6 bases, and 14 bases lay between the germline ends.